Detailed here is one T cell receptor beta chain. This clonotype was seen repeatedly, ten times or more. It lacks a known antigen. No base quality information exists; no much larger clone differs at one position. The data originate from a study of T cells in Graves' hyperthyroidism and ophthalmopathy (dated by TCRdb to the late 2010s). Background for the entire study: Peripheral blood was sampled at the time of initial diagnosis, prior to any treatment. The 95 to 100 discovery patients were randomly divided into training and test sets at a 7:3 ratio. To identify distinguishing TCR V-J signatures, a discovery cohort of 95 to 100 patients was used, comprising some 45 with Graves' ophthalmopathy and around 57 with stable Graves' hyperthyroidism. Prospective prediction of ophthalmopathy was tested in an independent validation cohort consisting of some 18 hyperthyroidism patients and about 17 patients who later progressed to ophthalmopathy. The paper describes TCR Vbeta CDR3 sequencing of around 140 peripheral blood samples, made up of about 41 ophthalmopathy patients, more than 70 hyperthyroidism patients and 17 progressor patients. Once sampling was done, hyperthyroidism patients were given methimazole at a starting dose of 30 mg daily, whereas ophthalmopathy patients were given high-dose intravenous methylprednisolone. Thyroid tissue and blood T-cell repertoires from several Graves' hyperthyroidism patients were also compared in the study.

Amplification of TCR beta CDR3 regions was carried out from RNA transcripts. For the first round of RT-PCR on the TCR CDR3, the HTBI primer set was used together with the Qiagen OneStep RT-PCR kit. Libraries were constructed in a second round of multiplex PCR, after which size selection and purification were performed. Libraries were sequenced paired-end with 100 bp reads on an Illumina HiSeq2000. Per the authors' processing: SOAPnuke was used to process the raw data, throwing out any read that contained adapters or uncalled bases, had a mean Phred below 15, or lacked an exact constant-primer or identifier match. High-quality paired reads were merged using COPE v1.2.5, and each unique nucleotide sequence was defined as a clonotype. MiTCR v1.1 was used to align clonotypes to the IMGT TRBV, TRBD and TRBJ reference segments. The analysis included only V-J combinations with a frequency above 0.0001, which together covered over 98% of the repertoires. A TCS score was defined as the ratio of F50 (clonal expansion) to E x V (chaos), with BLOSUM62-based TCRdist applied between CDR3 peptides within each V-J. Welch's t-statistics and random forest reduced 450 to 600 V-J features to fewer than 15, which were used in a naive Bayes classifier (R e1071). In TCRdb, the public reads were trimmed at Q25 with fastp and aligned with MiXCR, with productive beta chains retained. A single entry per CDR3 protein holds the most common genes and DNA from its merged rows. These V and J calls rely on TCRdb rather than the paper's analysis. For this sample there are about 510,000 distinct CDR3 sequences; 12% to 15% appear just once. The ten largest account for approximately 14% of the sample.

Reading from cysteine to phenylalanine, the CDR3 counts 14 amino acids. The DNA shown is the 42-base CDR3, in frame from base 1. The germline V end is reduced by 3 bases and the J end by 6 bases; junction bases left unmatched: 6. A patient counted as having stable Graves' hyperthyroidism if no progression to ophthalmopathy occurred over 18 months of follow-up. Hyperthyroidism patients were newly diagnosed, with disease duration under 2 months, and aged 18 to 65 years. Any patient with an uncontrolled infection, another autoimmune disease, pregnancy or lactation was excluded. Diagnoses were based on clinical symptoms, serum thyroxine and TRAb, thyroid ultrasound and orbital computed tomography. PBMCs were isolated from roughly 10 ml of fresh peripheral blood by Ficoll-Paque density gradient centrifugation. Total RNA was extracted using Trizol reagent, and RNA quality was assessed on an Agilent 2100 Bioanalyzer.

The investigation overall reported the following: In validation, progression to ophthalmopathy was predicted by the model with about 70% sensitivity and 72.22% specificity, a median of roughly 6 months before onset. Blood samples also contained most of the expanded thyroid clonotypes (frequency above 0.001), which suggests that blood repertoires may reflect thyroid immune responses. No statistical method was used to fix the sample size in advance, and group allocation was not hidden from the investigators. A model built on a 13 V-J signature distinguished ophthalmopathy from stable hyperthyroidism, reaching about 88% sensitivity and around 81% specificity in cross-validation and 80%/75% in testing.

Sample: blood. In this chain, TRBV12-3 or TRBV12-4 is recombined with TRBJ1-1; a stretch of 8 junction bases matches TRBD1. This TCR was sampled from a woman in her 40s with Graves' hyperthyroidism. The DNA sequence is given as TGTGCCAGCAGTTTGACAGGGGAGATCGCTGAAGCTTTCTTT. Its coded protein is CASSLTGEIAEAFF.